Listed below are T cell receptor beta chains from one sample, sequenced in a study of shared clonotypes between healthy human individuals. Assay: immunoSEQ multiplex PCR; the TCRdb copy retains only in-frame clones and omits some. The sample shows a few million clones, almost 96% of them seen only once. Sequenced input: naive CD4+ T cells sorted from blood. Receptors originate from a man aged 18 to 29 in good health. Each CDR3 is given with its conserved first and last residue. The D gene is left open where the match is weak. The size of a clone is reported for some rows only, either as once, few or many, or as a class for expanded clones.

clone_size j_call d_call v_call cdr3_nt cdr3_aa
. TRBJ2-2 TRBD1 TRBV7-6 TGTGCCAGCAGCGTGTTATACAGGGGACCCGGGGACACCGGGGAGCTGTTTTTT CASSVLYRGPGDTGELFF
. TRBJ2-5 TRBD2 TRBV18 TGTGCCAGCTCACCACCGGGACTAGCGTTGAAAGAGACCCAGTACTTC CASSPPGLALKETQYF
. TRBJ1-5 . TRBV4-2 TGTGCCAGCAGCCAAGAGACCACGGTCAATCAGCCCCAGCATTTT CASSQETTVNQPQHF
. TRBJ2-5 . TRBV5-1 TGCGCCAGCAGCCTTATCCCGGGAACCCAAGAGACCCAGTACTTC CASSLIPGTQETQYF
. TRBJ1-5 . TRBV5-8 TGTGCCAGCAGGGCGGGGCTCCGCCATCGGAGTCAGCCCCAGCATTTT CASRAGLRHRSQPQHF
. TRBJ1-1 . TRBV10-3 TGTGCCATCAGGGGGACGGGCAGGGAAGCTGAAGCTTTCTTT CAIRGTGREAEAFF
. TRBJ1-1 . TRBV5-1 TGCGCCAGCAGCTTGGAGGGGGGAGACACTGAAGCTTTCTTT CASSLEGGDTEAFF
. TRBJ1-3 . TRBV7-7 TGTGCTAGCAGCCAGAGCTCTGGAAACACCATATATTTT CASSQSSGNTIYF
. TRBJ2-1 TRBD1 TRBV5-6 TGTGCCAGCCGGACAGGGGGCTTGAACAATGAGCAGTTCTTC CASRTGGLNNEQFF
. TRBJ2-1 . TRBV6-5 TGTGCCAGCAGTTACAACGGTGGCAGGAGAAATGAGCAGTTCTTC CASSYNGGRRNEQFF
. TRBJ1-2 . TRBV4-1 TGCGCCAGCAGCCAGGGGGACTGGGCCTATGGCTACACCTTC CASSQGDWAYGYTF
. TRBJ2-3 TRBD1 TRBV25-1 TGTGCCAGCAGTGTTGGGACAGGGCAGTATTTT CASSVGTGQYF
. TRBJ1-2 . TRBV2 TGTGCCAGCAGTGAAGTCAGCTATGGCTACACCTTC CASSEVSYGYTF
. TRBJ2-3 . TRBV5-6 TGTGCCAGCAGCTTGAAAAGCCATTCAGATACGCAGTATTTT CASSLKSHSDTQYF
once TRBJ2-3 . TRBV5-4 TGTGCCAGCAGCTTCGGGGCGTCCCCTAGCACAGATACGCAGTATTTT CASSFGASPSTDTQYF
once TRBJ2-1 . TRBV5-8 TGTGCCAGCAGCTTGGCCAAAGGGGGCGGGAACAATGAGCAGTTCTTC CASSLAKGGGNNEQFF
. TRBJ2-3 . TRBV28 TGTGCCACACAGAGAGACGGGGCGGCAGATACGCAGTATTTT CATQRDGAADTQYF
. TRBJ1-3 . TRBV18 TGTGCCAGCTCCCTACCTGGAAACACCATATATTTT CASSLPGNTIYF
. TRBJ2-3 . TRBV28 TGTGCCAGCAGTTTAGCGGGCGTCCCCACAGATACGCAGTATTTT CASSLAGVPTDTQYF
. TRBJ2-7 TRBD1 TRBV5-6 TGTGCCAGCAGCTTGGAAGGGGGCAGCTACGAGCAGTACTTC CASSLEGGSYEQYF